This T cell receptor (beta chain) was documented in a study of shared clonotypes between healthy human individuals. Positive CCR7 selection of CD45RO-negative cells yielded the naive CD8 cells, and terminally differentiated effector memory CD45RA+ cells were excluded. CDR1 and CDR2 (germline): SEHNR, FQNEAQ (reference sequence). The V end was cut by 4 bases, the J end by 2 bases, with 13 bases between. This CDR3 is built from 15 residues. Sequenced by immunoSEQ multiplex PCR; TCRdb stores in-frame clones only, minus some. The profile shows some 2.1 million clones, 85% to 95% of them singletons. The source of this sequence is a man in his late teens or twenties in good health. This rearrangement joins TRBV7-9 to TRBJ2-3; TRBD2 might be the D (6 bases). What was sequenced was naive CD8+ T cells sorted from blood. In DNA, the CDR3 is TGTGCCAGCAGCTCGACTAGTTTCTACACAGATACGCAGTATTTT. Protein: CASSSTSFYTDTQYF.